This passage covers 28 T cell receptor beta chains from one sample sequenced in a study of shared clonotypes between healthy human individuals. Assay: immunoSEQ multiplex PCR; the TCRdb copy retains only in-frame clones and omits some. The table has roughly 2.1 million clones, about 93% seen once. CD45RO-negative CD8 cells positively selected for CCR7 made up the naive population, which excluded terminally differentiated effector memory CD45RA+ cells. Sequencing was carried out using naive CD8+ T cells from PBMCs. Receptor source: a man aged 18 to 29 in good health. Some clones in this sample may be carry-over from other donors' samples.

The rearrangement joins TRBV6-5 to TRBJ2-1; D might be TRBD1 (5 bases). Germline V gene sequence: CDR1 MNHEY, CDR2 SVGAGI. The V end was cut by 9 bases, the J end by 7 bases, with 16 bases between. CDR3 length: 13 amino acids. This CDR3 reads CASSRDSWNEQFF. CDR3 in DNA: TGTGCCAGTTCCAGGGATTCGTGGAATGAGCAGTTCTTC.

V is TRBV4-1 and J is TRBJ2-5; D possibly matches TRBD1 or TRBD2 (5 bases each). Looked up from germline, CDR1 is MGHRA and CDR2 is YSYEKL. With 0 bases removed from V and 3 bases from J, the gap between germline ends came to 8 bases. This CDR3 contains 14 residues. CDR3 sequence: CASSQDLGEETQYF. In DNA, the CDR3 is TGCGCCAGCAGCCAAGATCTGGGGGAAGAGACCCAGTACTTC.

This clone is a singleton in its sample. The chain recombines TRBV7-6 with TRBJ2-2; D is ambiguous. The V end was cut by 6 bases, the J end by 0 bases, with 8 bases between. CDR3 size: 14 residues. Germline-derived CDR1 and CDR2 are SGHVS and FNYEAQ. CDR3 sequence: CASSLIANTGELFF. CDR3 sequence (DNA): TGTGCCAGCAGTCTAATCGCGAACACCGGGGAGCTGTTTTTT.

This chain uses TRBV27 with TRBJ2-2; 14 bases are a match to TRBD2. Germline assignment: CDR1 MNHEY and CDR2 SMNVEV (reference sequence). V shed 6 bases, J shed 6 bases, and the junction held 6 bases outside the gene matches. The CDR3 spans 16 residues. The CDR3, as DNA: TGTGCCAGCAGGACTGGGACTAGCGGGAGTTCCGGGGAGCTGTTTTTT. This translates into CASRTGTSGSSGELFF.

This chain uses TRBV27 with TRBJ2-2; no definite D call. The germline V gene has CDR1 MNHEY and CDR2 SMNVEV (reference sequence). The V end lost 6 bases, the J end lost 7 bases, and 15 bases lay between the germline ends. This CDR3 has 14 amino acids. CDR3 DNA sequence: TGTGCCAGCAGCTCGTACGACCCGGACGGGGAGCTGTTTTTT. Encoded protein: CASSSYDPDGELFF.

This CDR3 reads CASSEGSYTGELFF. In DNA form, the CDR3 reads TGTGCCAGCAGCGAGGGGAGTTACACCGGGGAGCTGTTTTTT. The chain is built from TRBV11-2 and TRBJ2-2, with D perhaps being TRBD1 or TRBD2 (5 bases each). The V end was cut by 5 bases, the J end by 3 bases, with 10 bases between. Germline V CDR1 and CDR2: SGHAT, FQNNGV. The CDR3 has 14 residues.

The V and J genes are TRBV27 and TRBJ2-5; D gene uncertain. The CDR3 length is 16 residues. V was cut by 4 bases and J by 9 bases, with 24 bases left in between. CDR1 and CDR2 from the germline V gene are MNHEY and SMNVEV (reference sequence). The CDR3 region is CASSSHGPATGWSQYF. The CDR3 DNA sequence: TGTGCCAGCAGTTCCCACGGACCAGCGACTGGTTGGTCCCAGTACTTC.

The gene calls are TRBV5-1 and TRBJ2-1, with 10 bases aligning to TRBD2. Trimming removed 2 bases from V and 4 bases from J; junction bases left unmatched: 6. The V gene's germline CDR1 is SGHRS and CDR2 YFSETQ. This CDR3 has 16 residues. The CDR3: CASSLATSGRYNEQFF. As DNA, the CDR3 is TGCGCCAGCAGCTTAGCGACTAGCGGGCGGTACAATGAGCAGTTCTTC.

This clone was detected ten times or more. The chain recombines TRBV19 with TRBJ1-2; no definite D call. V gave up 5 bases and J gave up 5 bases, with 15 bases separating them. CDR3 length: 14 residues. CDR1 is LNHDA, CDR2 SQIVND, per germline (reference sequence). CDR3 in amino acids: CASSPREVGYGYTF. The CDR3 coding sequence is TGTGCCAGTAGTCCCCGCGAGGTCGGGTATGGCTACACCTTC.

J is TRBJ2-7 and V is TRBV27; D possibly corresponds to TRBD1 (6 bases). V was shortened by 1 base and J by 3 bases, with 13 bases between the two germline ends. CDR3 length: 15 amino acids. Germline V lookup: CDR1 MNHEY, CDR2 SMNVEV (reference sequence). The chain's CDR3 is CASSLYQGLNYEQYF. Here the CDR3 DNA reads TGTGCCAGCAGTTTATATCAGGGGTTAAACTACGAGCAGTACTTC.

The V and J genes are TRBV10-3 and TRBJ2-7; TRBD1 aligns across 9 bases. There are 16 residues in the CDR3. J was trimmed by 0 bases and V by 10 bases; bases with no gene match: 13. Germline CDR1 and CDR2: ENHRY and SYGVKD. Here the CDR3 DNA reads TGTGCCACGACCGGGACAGGGACCCTCTTCTCCTACGAGCAGTACTTC. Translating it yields CATTGTGTLFSYEQYF.

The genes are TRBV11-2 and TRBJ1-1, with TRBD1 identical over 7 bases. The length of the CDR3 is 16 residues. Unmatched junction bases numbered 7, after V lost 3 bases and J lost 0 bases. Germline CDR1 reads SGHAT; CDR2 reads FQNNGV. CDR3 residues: CASSFGPGQLNTEAFF. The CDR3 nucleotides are TGTGCCAGCAGCTTCGGACCGGGACAGTTGAACACTGAAGCTTTCTTT.

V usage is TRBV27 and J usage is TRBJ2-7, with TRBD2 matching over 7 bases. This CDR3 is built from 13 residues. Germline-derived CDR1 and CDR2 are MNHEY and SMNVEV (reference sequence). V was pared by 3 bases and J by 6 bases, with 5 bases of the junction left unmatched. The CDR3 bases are TGTGCCAGCAGTTTCGGCGGGGGACCCGAGCAGTACTTC. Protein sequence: CASSFGGGPEQYF.

Here the CDR3 reads CASRLGSGYSYNEQFF. The CDR3 region has the DNA TGTGCCAGCAGGTTAGGAAGCGGGTATTCCTACAATGAGCAGTTCTTC. The chain has TRBV27 and TRBJ2-1, with D possibly TRBD2 on 6 matching bases. The germline V gene has CDR1 MNHEY and CDR2 SMNVEV (reference sequence). This CDR3 has 16 amino acids. Trimming removed 6 bases from V and 1 base from J, with 16 bases in between.

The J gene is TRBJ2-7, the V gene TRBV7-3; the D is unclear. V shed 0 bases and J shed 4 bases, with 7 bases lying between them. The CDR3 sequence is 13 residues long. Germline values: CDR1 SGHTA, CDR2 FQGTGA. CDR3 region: CASSLTVGYEQYF. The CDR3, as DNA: TGTGCCAGCAGCTTAACCGTCGGGTACGAGCAGTACTTC.

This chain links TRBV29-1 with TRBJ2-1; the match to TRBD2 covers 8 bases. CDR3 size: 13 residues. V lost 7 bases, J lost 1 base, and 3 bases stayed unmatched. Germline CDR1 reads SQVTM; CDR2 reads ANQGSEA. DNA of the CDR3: TGCAGCGAGTCTAGCGGGTCCTACAATGAGCAGTTCTTC. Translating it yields CSESSGSYNEQFF.

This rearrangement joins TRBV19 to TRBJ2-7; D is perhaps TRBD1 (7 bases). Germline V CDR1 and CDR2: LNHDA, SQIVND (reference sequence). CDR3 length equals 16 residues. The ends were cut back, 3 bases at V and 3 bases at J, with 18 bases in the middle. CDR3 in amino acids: CASSMLSGRGDYEQYF. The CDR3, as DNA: TGTGCCAGTAGTATGCTTTCGGGCAGGGGGGACTACGAGCAGTACTTC. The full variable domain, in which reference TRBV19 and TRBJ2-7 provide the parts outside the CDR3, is DGGITQSPKYLFRKEGQNVTLSCEQNLNHDAMYWYRQDPGQGLRLIYYSQIVNDFQKGDIAEGYSVSREKKESFPLTVTSAQKNPTAFYLCASSMLSGRGDYEQYFGPGTRLTVT.

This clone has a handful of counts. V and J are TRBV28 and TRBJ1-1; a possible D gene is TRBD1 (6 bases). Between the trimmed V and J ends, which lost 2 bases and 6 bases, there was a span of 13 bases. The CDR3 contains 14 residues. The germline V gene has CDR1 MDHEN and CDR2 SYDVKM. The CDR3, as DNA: TGTGCCAGCAGTTTAAATAGGGGGGCCGCTGAAGCTTTCTTT. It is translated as CASSLNRGAAEAFF.

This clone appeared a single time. This chain's CDR3 is CASSLSTAAYEQYF. In DNA, the CDR3 is TGTGCCAGCAGCTTAAGCACGGCCGCCTACGAGCAGTACTTC. The chain has TRBV11-3 and TRBJ2-7; D is unclear. The V end was cut by 2 bases, the J end by 2 bases, with 10 bases between. This CDR3 spans 14 amino acids. The germline V gene has CDR1 SGHNT and CDR2 YENEEA. Based on the CDR3 plus reference TRBV11-3 and TRBJ2-7, the full variable domain is EAGVVQSPRYKIIEKKQPVAFWCNPISGHNTLYWYLQNLGQGPELLIRYENEEAVDDSQLPKDRFSAERLKGVDSTLKIQPAELGDSAVYLCASSLSTAAYEQYFGPGTRLTVT.

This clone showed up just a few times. The CDR3 sequence: CSVEARPGNTEAFF. The DNA for the CDR3 is TGCAGCGTTGAAGCACGGCCCGGGAACACTGAAGCTTTCTTT. The V and J genes are TRBV29-1 and TRBJ1-1; D is undetermined. V lost 1 base, J lost 1 base, and 10 bases lay in between. Germline V lookup: CDR1 SQVTM, CDR2 ANQGSEA. The CDR3 loop spans 14 amino acids.

For the CDR3, the DNA is TGCGCCAGCAGCTTGGGCGTGGTGCGGGGCGGGGAAGCCAAAAACATTCAGTACTTC. Its translation is CASSLGVVRGGEAKNIQYF. V is TRBV5-1 and J is TRBJ2-4; possibly TRBD2 for D (6 bases). Germline CDR1 reads SGHRS; CDR2 reads YFSETQ. Trimming left V 0 bases short and J 0 bases short, with 19 bases between. The CDR3 extends over 19 amino acids.

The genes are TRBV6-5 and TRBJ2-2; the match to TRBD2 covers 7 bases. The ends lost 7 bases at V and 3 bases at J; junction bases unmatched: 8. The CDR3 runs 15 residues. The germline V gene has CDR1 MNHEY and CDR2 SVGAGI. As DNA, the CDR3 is TGTGCCAGCACCGGGGAGGGGAAGTACACCGGGGAGCTGTTTTTT. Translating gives CASTGEGKYTGELFF.

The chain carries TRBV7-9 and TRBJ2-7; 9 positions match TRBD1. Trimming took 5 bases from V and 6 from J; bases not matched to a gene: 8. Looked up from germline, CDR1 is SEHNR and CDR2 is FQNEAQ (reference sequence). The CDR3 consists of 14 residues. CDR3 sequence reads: CASSHRTGAGEQYF. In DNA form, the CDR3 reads TGTGCCAGCAGCCACCGGACAGGGGCGGGCGAGCAGTACTTC.

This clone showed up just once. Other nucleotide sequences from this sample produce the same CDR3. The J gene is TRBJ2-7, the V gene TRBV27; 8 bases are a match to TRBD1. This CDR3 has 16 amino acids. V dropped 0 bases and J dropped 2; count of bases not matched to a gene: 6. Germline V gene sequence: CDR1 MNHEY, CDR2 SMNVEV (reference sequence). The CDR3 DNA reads TGTGCCAGCAGTTTATCTCCCGGGACAGGCACCTACGAGCAGTACTTC. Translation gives CASSLSPGTGTYEQYF.

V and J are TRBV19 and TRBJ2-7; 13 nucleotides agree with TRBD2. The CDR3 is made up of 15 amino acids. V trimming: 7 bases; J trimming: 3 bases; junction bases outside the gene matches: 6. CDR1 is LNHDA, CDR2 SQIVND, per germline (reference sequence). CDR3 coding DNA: TGTGCCAGTACCTCTGGACTAGCGGGGGACTACGAGCAGTACTTC. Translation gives CASTSGLAGDYEQYF.

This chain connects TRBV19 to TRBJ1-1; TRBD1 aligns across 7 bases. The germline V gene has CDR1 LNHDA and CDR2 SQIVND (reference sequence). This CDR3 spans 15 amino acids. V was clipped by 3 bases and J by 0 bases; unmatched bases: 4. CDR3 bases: TGTGCCAGTAGTATGTTGACAGGGATGAACACTGAAGCTTTCTTT. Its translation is CASSMLTGMNTEAFF. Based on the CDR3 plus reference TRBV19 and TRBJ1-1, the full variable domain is DGGITQSPKYLFRKEGQNVTLSCEQNLNHDAMYWYRQDPGQGLRLIYYSQIVNDFQKGDIAEGYSVSREKKESFPLTVTSAQKNPTAFYLCASSMLTGMNTEAFFGQGTRLTVV.

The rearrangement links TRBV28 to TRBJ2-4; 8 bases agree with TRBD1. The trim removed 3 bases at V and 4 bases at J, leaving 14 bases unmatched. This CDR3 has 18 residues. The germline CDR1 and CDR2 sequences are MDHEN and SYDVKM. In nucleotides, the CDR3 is TGTGCCAGCAGTTTGTATCGGGCCAGGGGGCGATCAAAAAACATTCAGTACTTC. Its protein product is CASSLYRARGRSKNIQYF.

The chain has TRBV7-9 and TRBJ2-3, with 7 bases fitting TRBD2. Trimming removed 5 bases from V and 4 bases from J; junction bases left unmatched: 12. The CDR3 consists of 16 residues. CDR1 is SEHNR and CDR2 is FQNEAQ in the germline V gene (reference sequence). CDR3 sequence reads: CASSSGGGSRADTQYF. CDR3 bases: TGTGCCAGCAGCAGCGGTGGCGGGAGTAGGGCAGATACGCAGTATTTT.